This T cell receptor (beta chain) was identified during a study of monozygotic twins with inflammatory bowel disease. CDR3 length: 15 amino acids. The germline gives CDR1 SNHLY, CDR2 FYNNEI. cDNA was made in eight separate reactions per sample. UMIs that had a 6-nucleotide sample barcode were put in using template switching. After re-calling the 5' RACE reads, TCRdb lists one entry per CDR3 protein, DNA absent. Recorded for this sample: approximately 340,000 distinct CDR3 sequences. This sequence was found in a human donor with ulcerative colitis or Crohn's disease, or a healthy co-twin of an affected twin (not recorded which). The chain combines TRBV2 with TRBJ2-7. Material: blood. This CDR3 reads CASSGFERSSYEQYF.